This TCR beta chain was recovered during a study of human T cells and chemical hapten exposure. Described time point: patch test 2, 6 weeks after DPC sensitization. As to treatment: therapeutic diphenylcyclopropenone sensitization with weekly scalp DPC. Blood draws preceded each patch test application. Unfractionated whole blood yielded the extracted total RNA. In its sample, this clonotype was seen many times. Looked up from germline, CDR1 is KGHSH and CDR2 is LQKENI. The germline V and J ends were trimmed by 3 bases and 4 bases, with 15 bases remaining between them. This CDR3 has 15 amino acids. TCRdb processed the RACE reads anew with MiXCR; each CDR3 protein has one entry. In the table there are tens of thousands of distinct CDR3 sequences, around 10% of which are singletons.

The TCR was taken from a woman in her forties or fifties with alopecia areata. Some clones in this sample may be carry-over from other donors' samples. V usage is TRBV18 and J usage is TRBJ1-2; D perhaps matches TRBD1 (5 bases). The sequences come from whole blood, collected in connection with sensitization to the hapten diphenylcyclopropenone (DPC). The CDR3 is CASSPGQGQSYGYTF. The CDR3 DNA reads as TGTGCCAGCTCACCGGGGCAGGGCCAATCCTATGGCTACACCTTC.